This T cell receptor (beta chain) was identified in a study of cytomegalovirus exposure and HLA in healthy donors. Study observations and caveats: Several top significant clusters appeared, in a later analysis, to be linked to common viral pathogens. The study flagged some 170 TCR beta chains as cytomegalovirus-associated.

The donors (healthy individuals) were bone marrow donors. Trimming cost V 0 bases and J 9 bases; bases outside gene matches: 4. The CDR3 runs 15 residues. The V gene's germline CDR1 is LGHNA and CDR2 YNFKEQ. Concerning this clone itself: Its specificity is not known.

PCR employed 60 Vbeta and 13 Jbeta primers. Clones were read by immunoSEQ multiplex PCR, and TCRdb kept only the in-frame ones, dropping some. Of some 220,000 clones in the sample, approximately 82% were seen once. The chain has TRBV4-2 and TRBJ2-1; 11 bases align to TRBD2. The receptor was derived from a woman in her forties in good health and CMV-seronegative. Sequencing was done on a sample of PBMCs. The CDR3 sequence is CASSQEVAGGREQFF. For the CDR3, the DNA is TGTGCCAGCAGCCAAGAAGTAGCGGGGGGGCGTGAGCAGTTCTTC.